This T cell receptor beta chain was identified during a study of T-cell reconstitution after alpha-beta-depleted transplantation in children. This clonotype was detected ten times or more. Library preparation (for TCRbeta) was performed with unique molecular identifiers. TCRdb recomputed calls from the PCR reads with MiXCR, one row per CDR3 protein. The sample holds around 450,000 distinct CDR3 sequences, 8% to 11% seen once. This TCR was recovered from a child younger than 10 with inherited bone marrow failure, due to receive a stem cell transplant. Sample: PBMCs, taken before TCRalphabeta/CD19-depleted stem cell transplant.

The CDR3 nucleotides are TGCGCCAGCAGCTCACGAATAGAAGCGGGAGGCCTGGGCACCGGGGAGCTGTTTTTT. As protein: CASSSRIEAGGLGTGELFF. V gene TRBV5-1 combines with J gene TRBJ2-2; 9 bases agree with TRBD2. V was clipped by 3 bases and J by 4 bases; unmatched bases: 16. Germline loops: CDR1 SGHRS, CDR2 YFSETQ. This CDR3 has 19 residues.